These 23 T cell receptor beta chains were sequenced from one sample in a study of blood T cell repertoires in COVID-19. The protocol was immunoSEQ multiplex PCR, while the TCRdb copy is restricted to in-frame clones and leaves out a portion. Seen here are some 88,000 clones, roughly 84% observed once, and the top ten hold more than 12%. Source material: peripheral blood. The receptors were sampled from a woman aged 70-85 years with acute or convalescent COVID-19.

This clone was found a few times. The CDR3 loop reads CASSIRQGNTEAFF. For the CDR3, the DNA is TGTGCCAGTAGTATACGCCAGGGGAACACTGAAGCTTTCTTT. This chain connects TRBV19 to TRBJ1-1; a possible D gene is TRBD1 (5 bases). Germline V gene sequence: CDR1 LNHDA, CDR2 SQIVND (reference sequence). Trimming left V 2 bases short and J 1 base short, with 8 bases between. The CDR3 totals 14 residues.

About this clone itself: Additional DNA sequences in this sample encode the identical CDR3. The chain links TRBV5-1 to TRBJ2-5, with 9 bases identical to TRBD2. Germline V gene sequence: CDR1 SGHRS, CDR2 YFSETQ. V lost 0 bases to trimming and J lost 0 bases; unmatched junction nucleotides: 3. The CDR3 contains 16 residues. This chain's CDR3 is CASSLGRGGNQETQYF. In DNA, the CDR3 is TGCGCCAGCAGCTTGGGGCGGGGGGGAAACCAAGAGACCCAGTACTTC.

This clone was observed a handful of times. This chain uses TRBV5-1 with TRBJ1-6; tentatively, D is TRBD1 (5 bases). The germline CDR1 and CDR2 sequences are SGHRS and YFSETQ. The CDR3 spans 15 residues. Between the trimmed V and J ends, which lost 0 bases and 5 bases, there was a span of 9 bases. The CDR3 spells CASSLGRVDNSPLHF. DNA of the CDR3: TGCGCCAGCAGCTTGGGCAGGGTCGATAATTCACCCCTCCACTTT.

CDR3 sequence reads: CASSSSVGETQYF. The CDR3 nucleotides read TGCGCCAGCAGCTCTAGCGTAGGGGAGACCCAGTACTTC. The rearrangement joins TRBV10-1 to TRBJ2-5; tentative D call: TRBD2 (6 bases). CDR1 and CDR2 from the germline V gene are WNHNN and SYGVQD (reference sequence). The CDR3 has 13 amino acids. V was cut by 6 bases and J by 5 bases, with 13 bases left in between.

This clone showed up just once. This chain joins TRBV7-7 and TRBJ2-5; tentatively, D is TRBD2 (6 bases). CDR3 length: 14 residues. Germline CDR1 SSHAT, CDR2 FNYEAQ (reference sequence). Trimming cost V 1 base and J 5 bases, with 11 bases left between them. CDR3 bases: TGTGCCAGCAGCTTAGTTACTAGCCAGGAGACCCAGTACTTC. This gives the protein CASSLVTSQETQYF.

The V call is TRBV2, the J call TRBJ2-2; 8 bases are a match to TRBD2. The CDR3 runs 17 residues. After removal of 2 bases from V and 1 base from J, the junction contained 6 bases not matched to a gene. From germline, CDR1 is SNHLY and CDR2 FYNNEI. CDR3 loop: CASSERGGGRNTGELFF. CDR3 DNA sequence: TGTGCCAGCAGTGAACGGGGGGGCGGCAGGAACACCGGGGAGCTGTTTTTT.

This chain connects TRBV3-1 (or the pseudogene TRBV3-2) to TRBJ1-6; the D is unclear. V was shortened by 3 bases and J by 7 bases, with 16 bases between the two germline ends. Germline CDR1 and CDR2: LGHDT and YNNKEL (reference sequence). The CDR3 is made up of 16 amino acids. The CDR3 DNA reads TGTGCCAGCAGCCAGGATGCCGCGGGTACGAATTCACCCCTCCACTTT. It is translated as CASSQDAAGTNSPLHF.

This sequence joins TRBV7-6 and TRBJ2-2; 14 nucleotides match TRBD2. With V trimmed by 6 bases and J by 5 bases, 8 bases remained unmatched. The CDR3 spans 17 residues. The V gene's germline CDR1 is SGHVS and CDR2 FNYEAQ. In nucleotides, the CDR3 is TGTGCCAGCAGAAAAGGGACTAGCGGGAGATGGACCGGGGAGCTGTTTTTT. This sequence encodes CASRKGTSGRWTGELFF.

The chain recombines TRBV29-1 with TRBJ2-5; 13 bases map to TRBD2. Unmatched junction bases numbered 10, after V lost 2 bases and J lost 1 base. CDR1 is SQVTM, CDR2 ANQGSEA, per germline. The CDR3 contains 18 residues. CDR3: CSVERTSGGHLGQETQYF. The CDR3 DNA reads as TGCAGCGTTGAACGGACTAGCGGGGGACACCTGGGCCAAGAGACCCAGTACTTC.

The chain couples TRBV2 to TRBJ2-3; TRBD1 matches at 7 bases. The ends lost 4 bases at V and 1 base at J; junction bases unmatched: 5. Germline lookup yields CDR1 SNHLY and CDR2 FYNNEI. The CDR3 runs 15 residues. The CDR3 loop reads CASSGQGTGTDTQYF. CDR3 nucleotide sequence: TGTGCCAGCAGTGGCCAGGGGACAGGCACAGATACGCAGTATTTT.

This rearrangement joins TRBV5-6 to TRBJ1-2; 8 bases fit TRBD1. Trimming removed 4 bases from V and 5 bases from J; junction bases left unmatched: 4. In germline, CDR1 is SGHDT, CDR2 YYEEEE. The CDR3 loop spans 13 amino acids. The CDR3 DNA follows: TGTGCCAGCAGCCCGGACAGGGCTTATGGCTACACCTTC. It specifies CASSPDRAYGYTF.

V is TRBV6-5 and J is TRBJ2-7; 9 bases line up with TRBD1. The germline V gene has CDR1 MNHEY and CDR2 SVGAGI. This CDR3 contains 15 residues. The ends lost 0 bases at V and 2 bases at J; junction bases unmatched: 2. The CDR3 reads CASSYSGDRAYEQYV. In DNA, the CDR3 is TGTGCCAGCAGTTACTCTGGGGACAGGGCCTACGAGCAGTACGTC.

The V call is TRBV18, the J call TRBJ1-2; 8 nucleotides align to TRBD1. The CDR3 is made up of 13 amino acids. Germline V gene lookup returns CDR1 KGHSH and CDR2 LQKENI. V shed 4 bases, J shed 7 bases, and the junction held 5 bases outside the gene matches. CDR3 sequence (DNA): TGTGCCAGCTCACGCGACAGGGGTGGTGGCTACACCTTC. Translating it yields CASSRDRGGGYTF.

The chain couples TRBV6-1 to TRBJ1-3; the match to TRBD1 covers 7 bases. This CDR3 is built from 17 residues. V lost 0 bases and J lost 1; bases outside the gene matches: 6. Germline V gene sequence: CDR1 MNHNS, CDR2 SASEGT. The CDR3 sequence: CASSEAYEGASGNTIYF. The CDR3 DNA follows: TGTGCCAGCAGTGAAGCGTATGAGGGGGCGTCTGGAAACACCATATATTTT.

DNA of the CDR3: TGTGCCAGTAGTAGGGACAACTCTGGGGCCAACGTCCTGACTTTC. The encoded protein is CASSRDNSGANVLTF. The V gene is TRBV19, the J gene TRBJ2-6; tentative D call: TRBD1 (6 bases). The CDR3 consists of 15 residues. V gave up 4 bases and J gave up 0 bases, with 7 bases separating them. The germline gives CDR1 LNHDA, CDR2 SQIVND (reference sequence).

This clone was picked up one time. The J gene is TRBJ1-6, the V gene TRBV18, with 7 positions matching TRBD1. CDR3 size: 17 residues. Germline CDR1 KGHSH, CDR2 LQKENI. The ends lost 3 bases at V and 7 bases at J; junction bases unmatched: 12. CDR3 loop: CASSPTGVRLVNSPLHF. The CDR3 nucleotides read TGTGCCAGCTCACCCACAGGGGTTCGGCTTGTGAATTCACCCCTCCACTTT.

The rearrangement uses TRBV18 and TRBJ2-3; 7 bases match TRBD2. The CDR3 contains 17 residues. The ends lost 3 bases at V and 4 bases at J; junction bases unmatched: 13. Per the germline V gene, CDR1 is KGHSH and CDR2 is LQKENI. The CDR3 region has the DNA TGTGCCAGCTCACCCGGGAGTAGCGGCGGGAGTCCAGATACGCAGTATTTT. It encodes CASSPGSSGGSPDTQYF.

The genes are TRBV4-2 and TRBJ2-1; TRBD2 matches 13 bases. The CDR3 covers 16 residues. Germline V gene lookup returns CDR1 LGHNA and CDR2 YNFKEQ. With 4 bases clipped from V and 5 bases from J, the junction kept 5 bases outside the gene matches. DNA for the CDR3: TGTGCCAGCAGCCGCTGGGGACTAGCGGGGAACAATGAGCAGTTCTTC. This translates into CASSRWGLAGNNEQFF.

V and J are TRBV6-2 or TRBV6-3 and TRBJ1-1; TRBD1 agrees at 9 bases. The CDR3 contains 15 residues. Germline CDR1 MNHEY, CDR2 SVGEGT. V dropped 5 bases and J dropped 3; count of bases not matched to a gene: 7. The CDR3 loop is CASSRDRGDDTEAFF. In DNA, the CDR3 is TGTGCCAGCAGTCGAGACAGGGGGGACGACACTGAAGCTTTCTTT.

The CDR3 DNA follows: TGTGCCACTGACAGGGATGGCTACACCTTC. It is translated as CATDRDGYTF. The chain couples TRBV12-3 or TRBV12-4 to TRBJ1-2, with 7 bases lining up with TRBD1. After removal of 10 bases from V and 6 bases from J, the junction contained 2 bases not matched to a gene. The CDR3 spans 10 residues.

The CDR3 loop is CATSRDSSSGNTIYF. CDR3 DNA sequence: TGTGCCACCAGCAGAGATTCGTCCTCTGGAAACACCATATATTTT. The chain links TRBV15 to TRBJ1-3; D is ambiguous. CDR1 is LNHNV and CDR2 is YYDKDF in the germline V gene (reference sequence). The CDR3 is 15 amino acids. Trimming left V 0 bases short and J 0 bases short, with 6 bases between.

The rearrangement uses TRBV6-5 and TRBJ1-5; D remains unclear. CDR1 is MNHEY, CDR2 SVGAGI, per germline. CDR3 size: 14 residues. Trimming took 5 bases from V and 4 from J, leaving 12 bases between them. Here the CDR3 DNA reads TGTGCCAGCAGTATAGAACACGGGAATCAGCCCCAGCATTTT. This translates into CASSIEHGNQPQHF.

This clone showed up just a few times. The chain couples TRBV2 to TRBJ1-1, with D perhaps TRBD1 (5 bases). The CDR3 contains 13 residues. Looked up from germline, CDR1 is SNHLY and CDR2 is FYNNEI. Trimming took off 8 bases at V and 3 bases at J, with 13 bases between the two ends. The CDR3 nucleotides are TGTGCCAGCCAAATCAGGGTGGACACTGAAGCTTTCTTT. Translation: CASQIRVDTEAFF.